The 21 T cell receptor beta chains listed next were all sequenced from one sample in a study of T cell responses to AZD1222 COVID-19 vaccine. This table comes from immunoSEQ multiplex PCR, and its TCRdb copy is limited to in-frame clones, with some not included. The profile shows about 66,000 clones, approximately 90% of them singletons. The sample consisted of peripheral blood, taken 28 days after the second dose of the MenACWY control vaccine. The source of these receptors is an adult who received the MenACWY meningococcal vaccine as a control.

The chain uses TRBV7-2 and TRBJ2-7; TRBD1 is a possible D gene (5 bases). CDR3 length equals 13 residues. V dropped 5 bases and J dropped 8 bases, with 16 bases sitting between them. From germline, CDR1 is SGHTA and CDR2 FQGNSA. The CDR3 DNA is TGTGCCAGCAGCCTTCACCAGCAGGGAAAGCAGTACTTC. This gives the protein CASSLHQQGKQYF.

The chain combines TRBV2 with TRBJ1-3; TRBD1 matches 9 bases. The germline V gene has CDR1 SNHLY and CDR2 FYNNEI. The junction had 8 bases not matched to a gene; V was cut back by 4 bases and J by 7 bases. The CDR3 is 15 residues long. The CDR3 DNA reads TGTGCCAGCAGTGGGGGACAGGGATCGGAGAACACCATATATTTT. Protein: CASSGGQGSENTIYF.

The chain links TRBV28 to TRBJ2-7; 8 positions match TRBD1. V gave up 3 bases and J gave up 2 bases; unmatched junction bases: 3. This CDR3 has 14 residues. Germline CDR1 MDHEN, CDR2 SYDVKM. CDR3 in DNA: TGTGCCAGCAGTTTGGACAGGGCCCCCTACGAGCAGTACTTC. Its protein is CASSLDRAPYEQYF.

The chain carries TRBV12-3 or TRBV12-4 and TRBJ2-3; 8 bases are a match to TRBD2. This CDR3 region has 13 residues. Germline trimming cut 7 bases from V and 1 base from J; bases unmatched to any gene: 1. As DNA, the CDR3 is TGTGCCAGCAAGACTAGCGGCACAGATACGCAGTATTTT. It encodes CASKTSGTDTQYF.

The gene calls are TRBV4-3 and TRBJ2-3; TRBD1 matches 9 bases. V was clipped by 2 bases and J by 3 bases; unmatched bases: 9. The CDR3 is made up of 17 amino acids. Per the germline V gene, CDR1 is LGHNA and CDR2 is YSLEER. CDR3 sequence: CASSQTTGGGYTDTQYF. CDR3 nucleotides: TGCGCCAGCAGCCAAACAACAGGGGGCGGATATACAGATACGCAGTATTTT.

CDR3 sequence reads: CATSRGGHTGELFF. The CDR3 coding sequence is TGTGCCACCTCCAGGGGAGGGCACACCGGGGAGCTGTTTTTT. The chain recombines TRBV28 with TRBJ2-2; D might be TRBD2 (7 bases). V lost 10 bases to trimming and J lost 3 bases, with 15 bases between them. This CDR3 contains 14 residues. The germline V gene has CDR1 MDHEN and CDR2 SYDVKM.

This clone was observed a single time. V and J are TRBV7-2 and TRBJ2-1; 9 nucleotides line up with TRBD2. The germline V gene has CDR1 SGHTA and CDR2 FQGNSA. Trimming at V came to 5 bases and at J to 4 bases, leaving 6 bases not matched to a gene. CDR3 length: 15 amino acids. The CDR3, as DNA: TGTGCCAGCAGCCGCTTAGCGGGGGAATACAATGAGCAGTTCTTC. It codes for CASSRLAGEYNEQFF.

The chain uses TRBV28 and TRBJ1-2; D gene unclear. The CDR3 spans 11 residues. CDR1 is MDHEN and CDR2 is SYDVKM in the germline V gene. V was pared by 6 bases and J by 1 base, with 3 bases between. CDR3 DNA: TGTGCCAGCAGAGATAACTATGGCTACACCTTC. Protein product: CASRDNYGYTF.

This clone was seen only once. As DNA, the CDR3 is TGTGCCAGCAGAAGGGACAGCCACTATGGCTACACCTTC. Amino acids: CASRRDSHYGYTF. The V call is TRBV7-2, the J call TRBJ1-2; 7 nucleotides agree with TRBD1. V was clipped by 6 bases and J by 3 bases; unmatched bases: 4. This CDR3 is 13 amino acids long. Per the germline V gene, CDR1 is SGHTA and CDR2 is FQGNSA. Filled out from reference TRBV7-2 and TRBJ1-2, the complete variable domain reads GAGVSQSPSNKVTEKGKDVELRCDPISGHTALYWYRQSLGQGLEFLIYFQGNSAPDKSGLPSDRFSAERTGGSVSTLTIQRTQQEDSAVYLCASRRDSHYGYTFGSGTRLTVV.

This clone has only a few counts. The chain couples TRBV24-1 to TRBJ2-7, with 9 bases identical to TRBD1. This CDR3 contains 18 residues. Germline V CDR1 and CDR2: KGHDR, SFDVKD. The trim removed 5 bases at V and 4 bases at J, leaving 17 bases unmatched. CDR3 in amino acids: CATSAGQGRAMMEYEQYF. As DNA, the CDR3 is TGTGCCACCAGTGCGGGACAGGGAAGGGCCATGATGGAATACGAGCAGTACTTC.

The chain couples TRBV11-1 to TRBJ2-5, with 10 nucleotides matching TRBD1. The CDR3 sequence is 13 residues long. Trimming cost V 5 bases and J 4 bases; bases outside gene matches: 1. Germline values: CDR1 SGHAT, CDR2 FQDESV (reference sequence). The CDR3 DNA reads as TGTGCCAGCAGCCGGGACAGGGGAGAGACCCAGTACTTC. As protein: CASSRDRGETQYF.

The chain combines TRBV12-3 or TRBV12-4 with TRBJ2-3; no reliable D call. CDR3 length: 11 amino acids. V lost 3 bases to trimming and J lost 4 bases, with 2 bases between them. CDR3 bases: TGTGCCAGCAGTTTTGCAGATACGCAGTATTTT. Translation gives CASSFADTQYF.

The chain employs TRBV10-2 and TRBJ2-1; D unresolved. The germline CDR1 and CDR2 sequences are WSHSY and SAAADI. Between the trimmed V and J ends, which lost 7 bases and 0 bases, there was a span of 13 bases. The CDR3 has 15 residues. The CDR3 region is CASNVGASSYNEQFF. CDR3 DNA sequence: TGCGCCAGCAACGTCGGCGCGAGCTCCTACAATGAGCAGTTCTTC.

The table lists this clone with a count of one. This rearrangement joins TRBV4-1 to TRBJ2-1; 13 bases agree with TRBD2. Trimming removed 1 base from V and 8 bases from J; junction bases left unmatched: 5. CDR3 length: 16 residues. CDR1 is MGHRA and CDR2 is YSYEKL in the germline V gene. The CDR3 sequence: CASSQGTSGSSYEQFF. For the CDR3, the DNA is TGCGCCAGCAGCCAAGGGACTAGCGGGAGCTCCTATGAGCAGTTCTTC.

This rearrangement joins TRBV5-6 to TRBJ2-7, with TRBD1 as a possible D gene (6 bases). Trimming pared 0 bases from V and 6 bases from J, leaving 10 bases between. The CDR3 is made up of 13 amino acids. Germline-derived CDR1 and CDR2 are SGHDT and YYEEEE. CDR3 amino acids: CASSLVAGAEQYF. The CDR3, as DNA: TGTGCCAGCAGCTTGGTAGCAGGGGCCGAGCAGTACTTC.

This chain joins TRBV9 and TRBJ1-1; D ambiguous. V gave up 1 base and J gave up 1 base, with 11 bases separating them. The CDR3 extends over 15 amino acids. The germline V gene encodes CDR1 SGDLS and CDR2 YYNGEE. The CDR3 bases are TGTGCCAGCAGCGTAATGGAGGGAGGGAACACTGAAGCTTTCTTT. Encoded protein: CASSVMEGGNTEAFF.

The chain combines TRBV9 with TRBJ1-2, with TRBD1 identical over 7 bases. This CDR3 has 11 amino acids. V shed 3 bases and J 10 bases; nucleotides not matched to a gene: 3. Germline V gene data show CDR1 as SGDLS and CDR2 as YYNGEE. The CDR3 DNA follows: TGTGCCAGCAGCGCTACAGGGGACTACACCTTC. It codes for CASSATGDYTF.

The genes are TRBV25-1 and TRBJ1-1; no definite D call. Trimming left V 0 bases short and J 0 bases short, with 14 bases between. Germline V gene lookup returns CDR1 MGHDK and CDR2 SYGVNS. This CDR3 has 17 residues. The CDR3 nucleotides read TGTGCCAGCAGTGAATACGGCCGAGGAGGAGTGAACACTGAAGCTTTCTTT. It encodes CASSEYGRGGVNTEAFF.

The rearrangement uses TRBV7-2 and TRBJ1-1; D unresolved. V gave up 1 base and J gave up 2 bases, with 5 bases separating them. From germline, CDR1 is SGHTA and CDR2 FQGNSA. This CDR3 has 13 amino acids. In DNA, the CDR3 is TGTGCCAGCAGCTTAGTCGGCAACACTGAAGCTTTCTTT. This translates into CASSLVGNTEAFF.

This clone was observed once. The CDR3 region has the DNA TGTGCCAGCAGTAGCCGCGGTAGCACAGATACGCAGTATTTT. This encodes CASSSRGSTDTQYF. The chain combines TRBV6-5 with TRBJ2-3; no firm D call. Germline V gene sequence: CDR1 MNHEY, CDR2 SVGAGI. With 5 bases removed from V and 0 bases from J, the gap between germline ends came to 9 bases. The CDR3 has 14 residues.

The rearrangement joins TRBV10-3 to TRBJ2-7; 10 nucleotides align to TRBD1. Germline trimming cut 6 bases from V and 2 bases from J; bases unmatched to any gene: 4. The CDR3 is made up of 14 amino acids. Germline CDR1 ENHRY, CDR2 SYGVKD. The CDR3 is CAISGTGETYEQYF. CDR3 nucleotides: TGTGCCATCAGCGGGACAGGGGAAACCTACGAGCAGTACTTC.